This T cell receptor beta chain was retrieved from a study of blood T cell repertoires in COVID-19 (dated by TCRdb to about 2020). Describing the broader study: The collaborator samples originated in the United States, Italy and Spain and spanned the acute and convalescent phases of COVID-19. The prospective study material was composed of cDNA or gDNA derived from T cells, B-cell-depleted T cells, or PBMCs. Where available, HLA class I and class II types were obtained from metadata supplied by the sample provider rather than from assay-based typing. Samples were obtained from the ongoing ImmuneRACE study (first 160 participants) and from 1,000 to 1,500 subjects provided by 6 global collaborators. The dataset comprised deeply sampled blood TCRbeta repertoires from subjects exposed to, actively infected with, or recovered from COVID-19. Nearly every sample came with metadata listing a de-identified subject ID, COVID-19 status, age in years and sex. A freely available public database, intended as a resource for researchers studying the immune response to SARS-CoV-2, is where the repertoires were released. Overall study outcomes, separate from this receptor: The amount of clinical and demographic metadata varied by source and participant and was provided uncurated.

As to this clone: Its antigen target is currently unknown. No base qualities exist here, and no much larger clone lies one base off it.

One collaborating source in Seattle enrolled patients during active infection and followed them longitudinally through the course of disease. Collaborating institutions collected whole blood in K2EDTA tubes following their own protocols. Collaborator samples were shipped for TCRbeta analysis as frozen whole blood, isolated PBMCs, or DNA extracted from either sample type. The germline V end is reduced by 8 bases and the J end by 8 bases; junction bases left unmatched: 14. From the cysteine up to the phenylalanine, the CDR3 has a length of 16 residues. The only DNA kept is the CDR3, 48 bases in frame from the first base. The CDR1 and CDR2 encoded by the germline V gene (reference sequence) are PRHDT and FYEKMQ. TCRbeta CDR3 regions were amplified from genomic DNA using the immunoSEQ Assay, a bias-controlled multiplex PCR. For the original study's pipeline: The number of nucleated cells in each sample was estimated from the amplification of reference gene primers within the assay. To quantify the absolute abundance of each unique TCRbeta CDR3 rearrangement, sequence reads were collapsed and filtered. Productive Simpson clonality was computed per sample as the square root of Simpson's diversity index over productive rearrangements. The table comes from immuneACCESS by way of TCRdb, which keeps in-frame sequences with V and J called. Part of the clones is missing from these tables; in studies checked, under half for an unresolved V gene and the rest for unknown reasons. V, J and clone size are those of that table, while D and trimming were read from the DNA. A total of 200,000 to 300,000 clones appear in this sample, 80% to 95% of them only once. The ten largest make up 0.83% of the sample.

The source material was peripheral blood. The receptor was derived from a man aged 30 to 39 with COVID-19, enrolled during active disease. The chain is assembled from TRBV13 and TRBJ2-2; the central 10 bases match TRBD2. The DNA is TGTGCCAGCCATCAGCGCTTAGCGGGGGGATTGGGGGAGCTGTTTTTT. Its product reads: CASHQRLAGGLGELFF.